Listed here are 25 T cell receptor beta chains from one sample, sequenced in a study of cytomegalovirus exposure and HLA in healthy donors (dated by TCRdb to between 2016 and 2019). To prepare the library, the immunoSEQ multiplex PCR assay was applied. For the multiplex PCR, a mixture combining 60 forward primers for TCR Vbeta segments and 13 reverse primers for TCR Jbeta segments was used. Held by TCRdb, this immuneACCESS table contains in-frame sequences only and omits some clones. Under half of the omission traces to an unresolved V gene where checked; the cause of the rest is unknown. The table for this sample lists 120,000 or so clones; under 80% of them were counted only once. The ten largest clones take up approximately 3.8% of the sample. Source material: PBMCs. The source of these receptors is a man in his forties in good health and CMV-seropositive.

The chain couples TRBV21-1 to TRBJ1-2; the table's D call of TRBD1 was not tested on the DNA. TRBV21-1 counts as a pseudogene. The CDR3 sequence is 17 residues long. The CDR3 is CASSKVGTENANYGYTF. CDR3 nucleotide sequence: TGTGCCAGCAGCAAGGTGGGGACAGAGAATGCTAACTATGGCTACACCTTC.

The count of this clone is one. CDR3 residues: CASSTGGNQPQHF. The CDR3, as DNA: TGTGCCAGCTCGACAGGGGGCAATCAGCCCCAGCATTTT. J is TRBJ1-5 and V is TRBV18; 8 bases map to TRBD1. Germline lookup yields CDR1 KGHSH and CDR2 LQKENI. With V trimmed by 6 bases and J by 2 bases, 0 bases remained unmatched. This CDR3 has 13 residues.

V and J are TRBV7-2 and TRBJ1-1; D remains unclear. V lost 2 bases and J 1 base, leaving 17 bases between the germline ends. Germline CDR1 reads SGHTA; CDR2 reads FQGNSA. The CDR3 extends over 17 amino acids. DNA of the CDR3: TGTGCCAGCAGCTTACGACGACAACTCAATAGGAACACTGAAGCTTTCTTT. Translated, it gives CASSLRRQLNRNTEAFF.

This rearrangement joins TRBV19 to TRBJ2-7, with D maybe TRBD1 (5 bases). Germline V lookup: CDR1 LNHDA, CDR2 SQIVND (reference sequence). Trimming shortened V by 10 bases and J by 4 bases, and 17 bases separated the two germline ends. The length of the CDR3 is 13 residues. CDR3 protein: CATRRGRWYEQYF. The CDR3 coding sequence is TGTGCCACCCGAAGGGGCAGGTGGTACGAGCAGTACTTC.

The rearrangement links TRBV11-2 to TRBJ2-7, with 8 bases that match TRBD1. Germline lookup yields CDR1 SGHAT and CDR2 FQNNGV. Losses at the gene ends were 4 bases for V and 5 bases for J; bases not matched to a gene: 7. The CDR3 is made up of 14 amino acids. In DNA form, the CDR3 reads TGTGCCAGCAGCTCCCGGGACAGGTCCCACGAGCAGTACTTC. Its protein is CASSSRDRSHEQYF.

Here the CDR3 reads CASSLGPGQQAFF. The CDR3 coding sequence is TGTGCCAGCAGCTTGGGTCCGGGACAGCAAGCTTTCTTT. V usage is TRBV7-3 and J usage is TRBJ1-1; 7 bases map to TRBD1. Germline CDR1 is SGHTA and CDR2 is FQGTGA. This CDR3 region has 13 residues. Germline trimming cut 3 bases from V and 9 bases from J; bases unmatched to any gene: 7.

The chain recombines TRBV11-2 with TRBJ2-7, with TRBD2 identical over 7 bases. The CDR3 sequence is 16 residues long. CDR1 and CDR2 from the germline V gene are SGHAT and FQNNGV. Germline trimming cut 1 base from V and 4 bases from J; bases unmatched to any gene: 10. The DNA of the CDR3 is TGTGCCAGCAGCTTAGTCGGTGGTAGCGGGCCTTACGAGCAGTACTTC. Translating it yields CASSLVGGSGPYEQYF.

DNA of the CDR3: TGCAGCGTTGACGCGGGTCCCAATCAGCCCCAGCATTTT. Its protein product is CSVDAGPNQPQHF. V and J are TRBV29-1 and TRBJ1-5; D gene uncertain. The V end was cut by 3 bases, the J end by 3 bases, with 9 bases between. CDR1 is SQVTM, CDR2 ANQGSEA, per germline. This CDR3 contains 13 residues.

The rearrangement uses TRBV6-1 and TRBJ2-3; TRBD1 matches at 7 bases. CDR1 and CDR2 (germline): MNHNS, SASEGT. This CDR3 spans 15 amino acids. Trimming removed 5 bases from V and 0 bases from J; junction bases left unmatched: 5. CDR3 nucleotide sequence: TGTGCCAGCAGTACCGGGACAGCTAGCACAGATACGCAGTATTTT. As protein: CASSTGTASTDTQYF.

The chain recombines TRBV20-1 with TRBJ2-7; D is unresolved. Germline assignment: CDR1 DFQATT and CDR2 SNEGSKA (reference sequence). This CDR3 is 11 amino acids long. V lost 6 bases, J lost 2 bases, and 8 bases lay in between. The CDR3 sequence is CSATSAYEQYF. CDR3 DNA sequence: TGCAGTGCAACCAGTGCCTACGAGCAGTACTTC.

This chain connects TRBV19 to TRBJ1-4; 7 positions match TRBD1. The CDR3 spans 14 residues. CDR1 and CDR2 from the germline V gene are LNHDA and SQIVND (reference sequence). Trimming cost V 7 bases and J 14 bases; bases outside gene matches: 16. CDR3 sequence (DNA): TGTGCCAGTACCTTGGAGGACAACAGGGGCCGGCTGTTTTTT. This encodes CASTLEDNRGRLFF.

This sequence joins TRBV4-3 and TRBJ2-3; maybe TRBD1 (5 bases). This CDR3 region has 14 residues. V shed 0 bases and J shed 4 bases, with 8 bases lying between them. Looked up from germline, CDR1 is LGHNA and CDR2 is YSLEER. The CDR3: CASSQDKGSDTQYF. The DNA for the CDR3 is TGCGCCAGCAGCCAAGATAAGGGGTCAGATACGCAGTATTTT.

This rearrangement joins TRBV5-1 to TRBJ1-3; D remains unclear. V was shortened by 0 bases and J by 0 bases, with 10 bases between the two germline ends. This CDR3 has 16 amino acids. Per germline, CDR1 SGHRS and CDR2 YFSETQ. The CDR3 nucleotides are TGCGCCAGCAGCTTGGGTTCCGTTTCCTCTGGAAACACCATATATTTT. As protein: CASSLGSVSSGNTIYF.

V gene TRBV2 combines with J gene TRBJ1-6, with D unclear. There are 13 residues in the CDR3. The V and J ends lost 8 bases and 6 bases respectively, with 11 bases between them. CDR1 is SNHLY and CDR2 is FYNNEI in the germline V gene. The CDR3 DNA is TGTGCCAGCGTCCGGGATATTAATTCACCCCTCCACTTT. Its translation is CASVRDINSPLHF.

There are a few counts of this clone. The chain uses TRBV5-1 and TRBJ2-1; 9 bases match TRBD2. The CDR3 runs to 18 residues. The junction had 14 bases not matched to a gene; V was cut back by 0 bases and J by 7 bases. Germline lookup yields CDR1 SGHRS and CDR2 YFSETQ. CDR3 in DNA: TGCGCCAGCAGCTTGGGGGGTCTAGCGGGACAACTCCGGAATGAGCAGTTCTTC. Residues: CASSLGGLAGQLRNEQFF. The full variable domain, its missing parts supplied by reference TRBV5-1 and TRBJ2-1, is KAGVTQTPRYLIKTRGQQVTLSCSPISGHRSVSWYQQTPGQGLQFLFEYFSETQRNKGNFPGRFSGRQFSNSRSEMNVSTLELGDSALYLCASSLGGLAGQLRNEQFFGPGTRLTVL.

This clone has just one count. The CDR3 DNA reads as TGTGCCAGCAGCCAACTCCGCCAGGGGAGGGCAGATACGCAGTATTTT. It codes for CASSQLRQGRADTQYF. The chain links TRBV16 to TRBJ2-3; D possibly corresponds to TRBD2 (7 bases). The CDR3 has 16 amino acids. The germline V gene has CDR1 KGHSY and CDR2 FQNENV. The V end was cut by 2 bases, the J end by 4 bases, with 16 bases between. The full variable domain, its missing parts supplied by reference TRBV16 and TRBJ2-3, is GEEVAQTPKHLVRGEGQKAKLYCAPIKGHSYVFWYQQVLKNEFKFLISFQNENVFDETGMPKERFSAKCLPNSPCSLEIQATKLEDSAVYFCASSQLRQGRADTQYFGPGTRLTVL.

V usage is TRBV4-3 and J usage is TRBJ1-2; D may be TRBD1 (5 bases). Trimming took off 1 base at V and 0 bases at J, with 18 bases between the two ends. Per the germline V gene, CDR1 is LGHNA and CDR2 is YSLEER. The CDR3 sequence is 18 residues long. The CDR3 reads CASSQAIQGRVANYGYTF. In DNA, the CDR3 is TGCGCCAGCAGCCAAGCTATCCAGGGTAGGGTGGCTAACTATGGCTACACCTTC.

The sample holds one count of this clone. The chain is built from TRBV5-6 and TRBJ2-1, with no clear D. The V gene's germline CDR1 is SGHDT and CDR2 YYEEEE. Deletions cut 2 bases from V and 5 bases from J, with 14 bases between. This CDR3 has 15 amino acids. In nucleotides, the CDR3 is TGTGCCAGCAGCTTTGGTCTAGTGGTAAACAATGAGCAGTTCTTC. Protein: CASSFGLVVNNEQFF. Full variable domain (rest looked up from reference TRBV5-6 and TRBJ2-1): DAGVTQSPTHLIKTRGQQVTLRCSPKSGHDTVSWYQQALGQGPQFIFQYYEEEERQRGNFPDRFSGHQFPNYSSELNVNALLLGDSALYLCASSFGLVVNNEQFFGPGTRLTVL.

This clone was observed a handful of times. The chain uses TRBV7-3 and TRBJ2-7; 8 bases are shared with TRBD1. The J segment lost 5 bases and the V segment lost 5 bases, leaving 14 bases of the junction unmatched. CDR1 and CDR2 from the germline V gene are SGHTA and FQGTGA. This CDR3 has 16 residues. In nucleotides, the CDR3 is TGTGCCAGCAGCCCCTCCGGAGACAGGGGTTCCCACGAGCAGTACTTC. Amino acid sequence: CASSPSGDRGSHEQYF.

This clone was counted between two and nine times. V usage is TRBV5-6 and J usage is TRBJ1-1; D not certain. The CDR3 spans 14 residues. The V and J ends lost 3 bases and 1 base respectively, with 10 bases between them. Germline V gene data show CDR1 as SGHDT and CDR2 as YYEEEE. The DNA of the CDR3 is TGTGCCAGCAGCTCCATCCTCGGGAACACTGAAGCTTTCTTT. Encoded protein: CASSSILGNTEAFF.

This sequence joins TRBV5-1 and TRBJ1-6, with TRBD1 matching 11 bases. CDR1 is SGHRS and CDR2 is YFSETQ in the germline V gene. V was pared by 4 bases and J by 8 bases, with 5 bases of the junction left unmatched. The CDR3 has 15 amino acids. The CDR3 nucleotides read TGCGCCAGCAGCAGGGGACAGGGGGTAGATTCACCCCTCCACTTT. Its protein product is CASSRGQGVDSPLHF.

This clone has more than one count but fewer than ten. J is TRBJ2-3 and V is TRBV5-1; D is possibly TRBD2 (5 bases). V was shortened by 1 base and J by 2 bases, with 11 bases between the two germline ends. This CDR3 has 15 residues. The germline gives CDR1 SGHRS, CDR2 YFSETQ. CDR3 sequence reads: CASSLRGRVTDTQYF. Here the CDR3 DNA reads TGCGCCAGCAGCTTGCGAGGGAGAGTCACAGATACGCAGTATTTT.

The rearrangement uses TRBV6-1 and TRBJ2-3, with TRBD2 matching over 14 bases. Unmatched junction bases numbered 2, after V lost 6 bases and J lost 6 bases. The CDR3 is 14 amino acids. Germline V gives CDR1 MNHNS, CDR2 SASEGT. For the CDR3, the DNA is TGTGCCAGCAGGACTAGCGGGGGGGCGGATACGCAGTATTTT. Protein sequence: CASRTSGGADTQYF.

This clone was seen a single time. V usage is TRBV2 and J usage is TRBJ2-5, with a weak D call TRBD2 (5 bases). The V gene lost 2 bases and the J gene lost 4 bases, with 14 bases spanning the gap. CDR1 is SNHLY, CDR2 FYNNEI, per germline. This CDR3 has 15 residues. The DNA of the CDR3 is TGTGCCAGCAGTGAACCGATCGGGGTGGGAGAGACCCAGTACTTC. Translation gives CASSEPIGVGETQYF.

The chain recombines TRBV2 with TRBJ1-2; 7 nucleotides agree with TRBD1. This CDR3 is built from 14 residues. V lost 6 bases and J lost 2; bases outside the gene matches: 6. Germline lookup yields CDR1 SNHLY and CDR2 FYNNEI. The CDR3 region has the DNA TGTGCCAGCAGGGGGGACAGTTTAAACTATGGCTACACCTTC. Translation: CASRGDSLNYGYTF.